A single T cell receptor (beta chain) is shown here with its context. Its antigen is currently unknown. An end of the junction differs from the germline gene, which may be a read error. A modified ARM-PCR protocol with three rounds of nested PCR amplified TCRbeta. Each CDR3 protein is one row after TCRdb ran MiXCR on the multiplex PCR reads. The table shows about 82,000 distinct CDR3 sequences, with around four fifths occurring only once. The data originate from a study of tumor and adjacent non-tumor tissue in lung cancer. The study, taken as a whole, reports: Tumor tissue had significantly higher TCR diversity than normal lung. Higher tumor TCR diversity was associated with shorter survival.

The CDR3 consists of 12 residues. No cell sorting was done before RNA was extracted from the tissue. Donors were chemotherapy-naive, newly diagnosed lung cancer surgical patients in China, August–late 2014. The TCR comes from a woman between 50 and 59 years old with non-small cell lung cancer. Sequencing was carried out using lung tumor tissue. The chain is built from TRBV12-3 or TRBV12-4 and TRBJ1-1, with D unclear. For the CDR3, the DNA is TGTGCCAGCAGTTGGCAGTGGATTGAAGCGTTCTTT. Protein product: CASSWQWIEAFF.